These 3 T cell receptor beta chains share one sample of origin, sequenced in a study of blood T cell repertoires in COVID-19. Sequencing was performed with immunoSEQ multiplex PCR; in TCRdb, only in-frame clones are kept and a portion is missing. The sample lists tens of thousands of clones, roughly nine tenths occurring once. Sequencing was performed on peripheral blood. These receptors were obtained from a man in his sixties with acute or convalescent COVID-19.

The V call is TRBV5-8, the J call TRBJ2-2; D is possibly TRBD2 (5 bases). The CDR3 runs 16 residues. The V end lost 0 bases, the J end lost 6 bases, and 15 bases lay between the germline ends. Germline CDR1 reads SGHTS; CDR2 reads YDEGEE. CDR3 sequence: CASSLDVGMGPGELFF. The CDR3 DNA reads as TGTGCCAGCAGCTTGGATGTCGGGATGGGTCCCGGGGAGCTGTTTTTT.

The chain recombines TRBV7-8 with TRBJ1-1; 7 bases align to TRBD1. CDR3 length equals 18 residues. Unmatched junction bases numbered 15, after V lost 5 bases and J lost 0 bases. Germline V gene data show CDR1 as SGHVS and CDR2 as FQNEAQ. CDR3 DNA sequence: TGTGCCAGCAGCACAAGGGGTCGGGACAGACTTATGAACACTGAAGCTTTCTTT. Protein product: CASSTRGRDRLMNTEAFF.

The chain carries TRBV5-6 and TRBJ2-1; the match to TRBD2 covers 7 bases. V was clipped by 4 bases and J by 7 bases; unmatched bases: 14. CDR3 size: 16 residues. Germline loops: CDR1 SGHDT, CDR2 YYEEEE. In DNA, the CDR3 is TGTGCCAGCAGCCCCTCGGGGGGTAGAAGGAAAAATGAGCAGTTCTTC. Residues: CASSPSGGRRKNEQFF.